The 20 T cell receptor beta chains in this list originate from one sample, sequenced in a study of T cell responses to AZD1222 COVID-19 vaccine. Clones were read by immunoSEQ multiplex PCR, and TCRdb kept only the in-frame ones, dropping some. The sample holds around 120,000 clones; 86% are singletons and the top ten take 7% to 9%. The sample in question was peripheral blood, obtained on day 0 of AZD1222 vaccination. Receptors were obtained from an adult in good health.

The V and J genes are TRBV29-1 and TRBJ2-1, with 9 bases identical to TRBD1. From germline, CDR1 is SQVTM and CDR2 ANQGSEA. This CDR3 region has 15 residues. J gave up 1 base and V 8 bases, and 9 bases lay outside the gene matches. In DNA form, the CDR3 reads TGCAGCTCATCCCGAGGGACAGGGTCCTACAATGAGCAGTTCTTC. It is translated as CSSSRGTGSYNEQFF.

The V gene is TRBV29-1, the J gene TRBJ2-2, with TRBD1 matching 9 bases. The CDR3 extends over 14 amino acids. The germline gives CDR1 SQVTM, CDR2 ANQGSEA. Trimming at V came to 7 bases and at J to 3 bases, leaving 6 bases not matched to a gene. The CDR3 DNA is TGCAGCGCTAACAGGGGGCAGGACACCGGGGAGCTGTTTTTT. Its translation: CSANRGQDTGELFF.

The V and J genes are TRBV11-2 and TRBJ2-2; no clear D gene. V gave up 0 bases and J gave up 3 bases, with 8 bases separating them. The germline V gene has CDR1 SGHAT and CDR2 FQNNGV. CDR3 length: 15 amino acids. The CDR3 loop reads CASSLEAVHTGELFF. The CDR3 nucleotides are TGTGCCAGCAGCTTAGAGGCAGTCCACACCGGGGAGCTGTTTTTT. The whole variable domain, filled in from reference TRBV11-2 and TRBJ2-2, reads EAGVAQSPRYKIIEKRQSVAFWCNPISGHATLYWYQQILGQGPKLLIQFQNNGVVDDSQLPKDRFSAERLKGVDSTLKIQPAKLEDSAVYLCASSLEAVHTGELFFGEGSRLTVL.

This clone was observed once. J is TRBJ2-7 and V is TRBV5-1; D is unresolved. The CDR3 length is 14 residues. CDR1 and CDR2 from the germline V gene are SGHRS and YFSETQ. The germline V and J ends were trimmed by 7 bases and 0 bases, with 14 bases remaining between them. The CDR3 nucleotides read TGCGCCAGCGCGTTCGTACAGAGCTCCTACGAGCAGTACTTC. This sequence encodes CASAFVQSSYEQYF.

V and J are TRBV6-6 and TRBJ2-1; D might be TRBD2 (5 bases). Trimming stripped 6 bases from V and 5 bases from J, with 17 bases between. This CDR3 contains 15 residues. Germline V CDR1 and CDR2: MNHNY, SVGAGI (reference sequence). Written as DNA, the CDR3 is TGTGCCAGCAGCCAGTCAACCGGAGGTCACAATGAGCAGTTCTTC. Its protein product is CASSQSTGGHNEQFF.

This clone has a single count. The chain is built from TRBV19 and TRBJ2-1, with a weak D call TRBD1 (6 bases). Trimming took 6 bases from V and 2 from J, leaving 14 bases between them. Germline CDR1 and CDR2: LNHDA and SQIVND (reference sequence). The CDR3 has 15 amino acids. This CDR3 is CASREGVLTYNEQFF. CDR3 coding DNA: TGTGCCAGTAGAGAGGGGGTCTTAACCTACAATGAGCAGTTCTTC.

Only one count was recorded for this clone. This chain links TRBV7-2 with TRBJ2-7; D tentatively fits TRBD1 or TRBD2 (5 bases each). The V gene lost 4 bases and the J gene lost 6 bases, with 16 bases spanning the gap. The CDR3 runs to 14 residues. Looked up from germline, CDR1 is SGHTA and CDR2 is FQGNSA. CDR3 in DNA: TGTGCCAGCAGCTCTTCCGGGACGAAAGGCGAGCAGTACTTC. Its protein is CASSSSGTKGEQYF.

The rearrangement joins TRBV7-2 to TRBJ2-2; 8 nucleotides line up with TRBD2. In germline, CDR1 is SGHTA, CDR2 FQGNSA. There are 16 residues in the CDR3. Trimming cost V 5 bases and J 4 bases; bases outside gene matches: 9. The CDR3 here is CASSRTGLGGTGELFF. In DNA form, the CDR3 reads TGTGCCAGCAGCCGGACGGGACTAGGGGGCACCGGGGAGCTGTTTTTT.

J is TRBJ1-4 and V is TRBV5-4; D remains unclear. Germline V gene data show CDR1 as SGHNT and CDR2 as YYREEE (reference sequence). The CDR3 is 16 amino acids. V was clipped by 0 bases and J by 0 bases, with 9 bases between them. CDR3 in DNA: TGTGCCAGCAGCTTGGGACAACCCGCAACTAATGAAAAACTGTTTTTT. This translates into CASSLGQPATNEKLFF.

This clone was seen a few times. The J gene is TRBJ1-1, the V gene TRBV5-1; a possible D gene is TRBD1 (6 bases). V shed 4 bases and J shed 8 bases, with 24 bases lying between them. The germline V gene encodes CDR1 SGHRS and CDR2 YFSETQ. The CDR3 length is 16 residues. CDR3 protein: CASSAQGTGAFGEAFF. The CDR3, as DNA: TGCGCCAGCAGCGCCCAAGGGACGGGGGCTTTTGGCGAAGCTTTCTTT.

J is TRBJ2-4 and V is TRBV28; D tentatively reads TRBD1 or TRBD2 (5 bases each). The CDR3 is 17 amino acids. Trimming shortened V by 2 bases and J by 1 base, and 15 bases separated the two germline ends. Germline-derived CDR1 and CDR2 are MDHEN and SYDVKM. CDR3 DNA sequence: TGTGCCAGCAGTTTAGTAGGGGAGTTAGTTGCCAAAAACATTCAGTACTTC. Its translation: CASSLVGELVAKNIQYF.

V is TRBV2 and J is TRBJ1-5; D remains unclear. The germline V gene encodes CDR1 SNHLY and CDR2 FYNNEI. Trimming pared 3 bases from V and 1 base from J, leaving 4 bases between. This CDR3 has 13 amino acids. CDR3 sequence (DNA): TGTGCCAGCAGTGATTGGAGCAATCAGCCCCAGCATTTT. It specifies CASSDWSNQPQHF.

V usage is TRBV7-3 and J usage is TRBJ1-2, with D tentatively TRBD1 (5 bases). Trimming removed 1 base from V and 0 bases from J, with 9 bases in between. CDR1 SGHTA and CDR2 FQGTGA come from the germline V gene. CDR3 length equals 15 residues. The CDR3 DNA reads TGTGCCAGCAGCTTAATGGGGCCGCCTAACTATGGCTACACCTTC. This encodes CASSLMGPPNYGYTF.

The rearrangement links TRBV7-2 to TRBJ1-5; D is undetermined. The CDR3 runs 14 residues. V was clipped by 2 bases and J by 2 bases, with 7 bases between them. The V gene's germline CDR1 is SGHTA and CDR2 FQGNSA. CDR3 sequence reads: CASSLSGGNQPQHF. In DNA form, the CDR3 reads TGTGCCAGCAGCTTATCGGGAGGCAATCAGCCCCAGCATTTT. Full variable domain (rest looked up from reference TRBV7-2 and TRBJ1-5): GAGVSQSPSNKVTEKGKDVELRCDPISGHTALYWYRQSLGQGLEFLIYFQGNSAPDKSGLPSDRFSAERTGGSVSTLTIQRTQQEDSAVYLCASSLSGGNQPQHFGDGTRLSIL.

This clone was recorded once. The J gene is TRBJ2-1, the V gene TRBV7-2; 8 bases map to TRBD1. The ends lost 1 base at V and 3 bases at J; junction bases unmatched: 2. Germline V gene sequence: CDR1 SGHTA, CDR2 FQGNSA. The length of the CDR3 is 15 residues. CDR3 in DNA: TGTGCCAGCAGCTTAGGACAGGGGATCTACAATGAGCAGTTCTTC. Translating it yields CASSLGQGIYNEQFF.

This clone is medium-sized by share. This rearrangement joins TRBV7-9 to TRBJ2-1; 8 bases align to TRBD1. V shed 11 bases and J 3 bases; nucleotides not matched to a gene: 15. The CDR3 is 16 residues long. Germline V gene data show CDR1 as SEHNR and CDR2 as FQNEAQ (reference sequence). In DNA form, the CDR3 reads TGTGCCGAACCGGTCGGACAGGGATTCCTCTACAATGAGCAGTTCTTC. Residues: CAEPVGQGFLYNEQFF.

This clone was seen more than once but under ten times. J is TRBJ1-6 and V is TRBV7-9, with D possibly matching TRBD1 (6 bases). Germline V CDR1 and CDR2: SEHNR, FQNEAQ (reference sequence). V was clipped by 5 bases and J by 5 bases, with 13 bases between them. The CDR3 covers 15 residues. The CDR3 loop reads CASSPEDSDNSPLHF. The CDR3 DNA sequence: TGTGCCAGCAGCCCCGAGGACAGCGATAATTCACCCCTCCACTTT.

This rearrangement joins TRBV10-3 to TRBJ2-7; maybe TRBD1 (6 bases). CDR1 and CDR2 from the germline V gene are ENHRY and SYGVKD. Trimming cost V 6 bases and J 3 bases, with 15 bases left between them. The CDR3 sequence is 14 residues long. CDR3 sequence: CAISRDRSDYEQYF. The CDR3 bases are TGTGCCATCAGCCGCGACAGGTCAGACTACGAGCAGTACTTC.

The chain has TRBV5-1 and TRBJ2-7; 9 nucleotides align to TRBD2. Germline loops: CDR1 SGHRS, CDR2 YFSETQ. V shed 0 bases, J shed 6 bases, and the junction held 7 bases outside the gene matches. This CDR3 is built from 15 residues. The CDR3 loop reads CASSLEAGGSPEQYF. The CDR3 DNA reads TGCGCCAGCAGCTTGGAGGCGGGAGGGTCGCCCGAGCAGTACTTC.

This clone has just a few counts. DNA of the CDR3: TGTGCCAGTAGTCCAGGGGGCTACGAGCAGTACTTC. The encoded protein is CASSPGGYEQYF. The chain links TRBV19 to TRBJ2-7; TRBD1 agrees at 7 bases. J lost 3 bases, V lost 5 bases, and 1 base had no gene match. Germline CDR1 and CDR2: LNHDA and SQIVND (reference sequence). This CDR3 has 12 amino acids. Variable domain in full (rest from reference TRBV19 and TRBJ2-7): DGGITQSPKYLFRKEGQNVTLSCEQNLNHDAMYWYRQDPGQGLRLIYYSQIVNDFQKGDIAEGYSVSREKKESFPLTVTSAQKNPTAFYLCASSPGGYEQYFGPGTRLTVT.